This entry lists 6 T cell receptor beta chains sequenced from one sample in a study of early T cells in non-severe SARS-CoV-2 infection. TCRdb passed the 5' RACE reads through MiXCR, listing each CDR3 protein once. The sample carries about 67,000 distinct CDR3 sequences, around a tenth recorded once. The source material was whole blood. The receptors were gathered from an adult who was a healthcare worker with PCR-confirmed SARS-CoV-2 infection or an uninfected control (not recorded which).

This clonotype showed up many times. V is TRBV18 and J is TRBJ2-3, with D possibly being TRBD2 (5 bases). Germline V gene data show CDR1 as KGHSH and CDR2 as LQKENI. The CDR3 sequence is 12 residues long. V gave up 6 bases and J gave up 7 bases, with 11 bases separating them. This chain's CDR3 is CASSRDSNTQYF. Written as DNA, the CDR3 is TGTGCCAGCTCCCGGGATTCCAATACGCAGTATTTT.

This clonotype was counted ten times or more. V usage is TRBV11-2 and J usage is TRBJ2-1, with 7 bases identical to TRBD1. V trimming: 4 bases; J trimming: 1 base; junction bases outside the gene matches: 13. CDR3 size: 18 residues. Germline-derived CDR1 and CDR2 are SGHAT and FQNNGV. CDR3 bases: TGTGCCAGCAGCTCCCCAAACAGACAGGGTAGATCCTACAATGAGCAGTTCTTC. Its protein is CASSSPNRQGRSYNEQFF. Combining the CDR3 with reference TRBV11-2 and TRBJ2-1 gives the whole variable domain EAGVAQSPRYKIIEKRQSVAFWCNPISGHATLYWYQQILGQGPKLLIQFQNNGVVDDSQLPKDRFSAERLKGVDSTLKIQPAKLEDSAVYLCASSSPNRQGRSYNEQFFGPGTRLTVL.

This chain's CDR3 is CASSTGTSGEQYF. DNA of the CDR3: TGTGCCAGCAGCACCGGGACTAGCGGAGAGCAGTACTTC. The chain uses TRBV9 and TRBJ2-7; TRBD2 matches 11 bases. The length of the CDR3 is 13 residues. The V gene end was trimmed by 4 bases and the J gene end by 7 bases; junction bases not matched to a gene: 4. Germline CDR1 is SGDLS and CDR2 is YYNGEE.

V is TRBV2 and J is TRBJ2-1; D is undetermined. Germline V lookup: CDR1 SNHLY, CDR2 FYNNEI. CDR3 length: 13 amino acids. Trimming cost V 7 bases and J 12 bases, with 19 bases left between them. The CDR3 DNA sequence: TGTGCCAGCACTCCCCTCCCTTCGGTGGGGCAGTTCTTC. Protein product: CASTPLPSVGQFF.

The chain's CDR3 is CASSLGSGENYGYTF. Written as DNA, the CDR3 is TGCGCCAGCAGCTTGGGGTCAGGGGAGAACTATGGCTACACCTTC. The rearrangement uses TRBV5-1 and TRBJ1-2; TRBD1 is a possible D gene (6 bases). V was pared by 0 bases and J by 2 bases, with 11 bases between. This CDR3 contains 15 residues. CDR1 is SGHRS and CDR2 is YFSETQ in the germline V gene.

This clonotype showed up many times. CDR3 sequence: CASSENTGELFF. The CDR3 DNA reads TGTGCCAGCAGTGAGAACACCGGGGAGCTGTTTTTT. This rearrangement joins TRBV12-3 or TRBV12-4 to TRBJ2-2, with no clear D. The V gene lost 5 bases and the J gene lost 1 base, with 2 bases spanning the gap. The CDR3 contains 12 residues.